These T cell receptor beta chains were read from a single sample in a study of blood T cell repertoires in COVID-19. Libraries were prepared by immunoSEQ multiplex PCR; TCRdb keeps only in-frame clonotypes and omits some of them. This sample carries 360,000 or so clones, less than 90% of them seen once, and the ten largest clones take 2.5% to 3.5%. Material: PBMCs or T cells enriched from blood (not recorded which). These receptors originate from a woman in her 30s who had recovered from COVID-19. Both conserved end residues are part of each CDR3. A D gene is named only where the DNA matches it firmly. Clone sizes are given selectively: once, few, many, or a class where the clone is expanded.

.,.,TRBV6-4,TRBJ2-7,TGTGCCAGCGGCGACAGTCCGGGGGTACCGGGATCTTACGAGCAGTACTTC,CASGDSPGVPGSYEQYF
.,few,TRBV5-1,TRBJ1-5,TGCGCCAGCAGCCCGGGAGGCGATCAGCCCCAGCATTTT,CASSPGGDQPQHF
TRBD2,.,TRBV15,TRBJ2-7,TGTGCCACCAGCGGGGGGAGGGGTAAGGGGTACGAGCAGTACTTC,CATSGGRGKGYEQYF
TRBD1,.,TRBV18,TRBJ2-5,TGTGCCAGCTCACCACGGGGACAGAACCAAGAGACCCAGTACTTC,CASSPRGQNQETQYF
.,.,TRBV30,TRBJ1-1,TGTGCCTGGAGGGACGGGGGTGCGAACACTGAAGCTTTCTTT,CAWRDGGANTEAFF
.,once,TRBV29-1,TRBJ2-6,TGCAGCGTTGCGGTCTCTGGGGCCAACGTCCTGACTTTC,CSVAVSGANVLTF
.,.,TRBV19,TRBJ1-2,TGTGCCAGTAGTATGAACAGGAACTATGGCTACACCTTC,CASSMNRNYGYTF
TRBD1,.,TRBV5-1,TRBJ1-2,TGCGCCAGCAGCTTGGGACCCACAGGGGAGGGCTACACCTTC,CASSLGPTGEGYTF
TRBD2,.,TRBV6-2/TRBV6-3,TRBJ2-3,TGTGCCAGCAGTTACGGGGCGGGAGGACGCACAGATACGCAGTATTTT,CASSYGAGGRTDTQYF
.,.,TRBV6-5,TRBJ2-2,TGTGCCAGCGGATGGATGACAGGGAACACCGGGGAGCTGTTTTTT,CASGWMTGNTGELFF
TRBD1,.,TRBV2,TRBJ2-2,TGTGCCAGCGGAACGACCGGGACAGGGGGCGGCGTCGGTCCCGGGGAGCTGTTTTTT,CASGTTGTGGGVGPGELFF
.,.,TRBV21-1,TRBJ2-7,TGTGCCAGCAGCAAATCTCACAGGGTCCCCCTCTACGAGCAGTACTTC,CASSKSHRVPLYEQYF
TRBD2,.,TRBV14,TRBJ2-3,TGTGCCAGCAGCCACGGGACTAGCGGGGGGGCTGTCCCAGATACGCAGTATTTT,CASSHGTSGGAVPDTQYF
TRBD1,.,TRBV2,TRBJ1-4,TGTGCCAGCAGTGAACAGGGGACAGGGAATGAAAAACTGTTTTTT,CASSEQGTGNEKLFF
.,.,TRBV19,TRBJ1-3,TGTGCCAGTAGTCCTGAGACTGAATCTGGAAACACCATATATTTT,CASSPETESGNTIYF
TRBD1,.,TRBV2,TRBJ1-2,TGTGCCAGCAGTTGGGACAGCTATGGCTACACCTTC,CASSWDSYGYTF
.,.,TRBV12-3/TRBV12-4,TRBJ1-2,TGTGCCAGCAGTTCCCCAATAATGAGGGGCTACACCTTC,CASSSPIMRGYTF
.,many,TRBV5-1,TRBJ2-6,TGCGCCAGCAGCGCGTACGGTGGTCTAAACTCTGGGGCCAACGTCCTGACTTTC,CASSAYGGLNSGANVLTF
TRBD2,.,TRBV19,TRBJ2-1,TGTGCCAGTAGTATAGGGCTAGCGGCCTACAATGAGCAGTTCTTC,CASSIGLAAYNEQFF
.,.,TRBV9,TRBJ2-3,TGTGCCAGCAGCGTATTGGGCAGGGTCGGCACAGATACGCAGTATTTT,CASSVLGRVGTDTQYF
.,.,TRBV27,TRBJ1-3,TGTGCCAGCAGACACCTAAGGGGGGGCAAAAGCTACAACACCATATATTTT,CASRHLRGGKSYNTIYF
TRBD2,.,TRBV15,TRBJ2-3,TGTGCCACCAGCAGAGCCGGGACTAGCGGGAGCAGTCGCACAGATACGCAGTATTTT,CATSRAGTSGSSRTDTQYF
.,.,TRBV7-8,TRBJ2-4,TGTGCCAGCAGCTTAGCTCTAGGGAGCCAGGGGGCCAAAAACATTCAGTACTTC,CASSLALGSQGAKNIQYF
TRBD1,few,TRBV5-1,TRBJ2-7,TGCGCCAGCAGCTTGGCGGGACAGGAAAAACAGTACTTC,CASSLAGQEKQYF
TRBD2,.,TRBV9,TRBJ2-7,TGTGCCAGCAGCCCCGGGACTAGCCCCTACGAGCAGTACTTC,CASSPGTSPYEQYF
TRBD1,once,TRBV27,TRBJ2-7,TGTGCCAGCTGGTCGGACAGGGGGGCTTTCTACGAGCAGTACTTC,CASWSDRGAFYEQYF